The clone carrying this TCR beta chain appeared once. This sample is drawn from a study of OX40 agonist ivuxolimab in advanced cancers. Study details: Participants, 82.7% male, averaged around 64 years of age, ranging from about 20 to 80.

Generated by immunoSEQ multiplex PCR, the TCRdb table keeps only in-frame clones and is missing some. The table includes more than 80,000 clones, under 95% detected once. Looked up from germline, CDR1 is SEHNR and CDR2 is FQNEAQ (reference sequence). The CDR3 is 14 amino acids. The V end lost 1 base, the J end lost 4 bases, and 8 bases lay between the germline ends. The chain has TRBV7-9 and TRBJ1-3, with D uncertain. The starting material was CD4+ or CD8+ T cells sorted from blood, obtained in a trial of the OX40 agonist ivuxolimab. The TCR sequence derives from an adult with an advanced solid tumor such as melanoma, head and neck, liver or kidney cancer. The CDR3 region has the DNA TGTGCCAGCAGCTTAGTGGGGTCCGGAAACACCATATATTTT. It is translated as CASSLVGSGNTIYF.